The TCR beta chain under discussion was sequenced for a study of cytomegalovirus exposure and HLA in healthy donors. Findings of the study overall: Several of the most significant clusters were apparently associated with common viral pathogens in a later analysis. Judged likely to be a sequencing artifact was a cluster of highly shared sequence variants. In the analysis, some V segments, TRBV6-2 and TRBV6-3 included, were excluded as indistinguishable.

Germline V gene data show CDR1 as SNHLY and CDR2 as FYNNEI. The V segment lost 6 bases and the J segment 2 bases; nucleotides outside the gene matches: 10. The CDR3 is 16 amino acids. Only one count was recorded for this clone. Its antigen is not identified. The PCR had 60 Vbeta and 13 Jbeta primers. Per the authors' pipeline: As a later analysis found, there were 82 million or so unique TCR beta chains, of which some 9.9 million were shared. Here immunoSEQ multiplex PCR was the method, and the copy in TCRdb shows in-frame clones only, minus some. Clone size and the V and J calls come from that table; the DNA yielded D and trimming. The table lists 150,000 to 200,000 clones, around 86% of them singletons, with less than 2.5% in the top ten.

The material sequenced was PBMCs. This sequence originates from a male donor in good health and CMV-seronegative. The V gene is TRBV2, the J gene TRBJ2-3, with TRBD1 matching over 8 bases. The CDR3 here is CASRPGQGPDTDTQYF. CDR3 coding DNA: TGTGCCAGCAGACCCGGACAGGGTCCAGACACAGATACGCAGTATTTT.